This T cell receptor (beta chain) derives from a study of T-cell reconstitution after alpha-beta-depleted transplantation in children. Study conclusions and caveats: Several patients had high TCRbeta diversity at day 60; it came from surviving recipient T cells and thymic progenitors. Approximately two months post-transplant, alpha-beta T cells reportedly originated from several hundred expanded graft clones. Newly produced T cells mostly accounted for T-cell counts and diversity one year post-transplant.

This clonotype was counted only a few times. The antigen remains unidentified. The CDR3 totals 13 residues. V lost 2 bases, J lost 3 bases, and 2 bases lay in between. Germline CDR1 is SEHNR and CDR2 is FQNEAQ (reference sequence). Molecular barcoding with unique molecular identifiers was used for the TCRbeta library. One entry per CDR3 protein results from TCRdb running MiXCR on the PCR reads. This table holds approximately 230,000 distinct CDR3 sequences, more than 20% found once. The origin of this receptor is a female patient aged 2-9 years who had a stem cell transplant for congenital amegakaryocytic thrombocytopenia, so the T cells may come from the graft donor. The chain links TRBV7-9 to TRBJ2-6; D is unresolved. The specimen comprised PBMCs, mostly from graft donor cells, sampled 360 days after TCRalphabeta/CD19-depleted stem cell transplant. The CDR3 DNA reads as TGTGCCAGCAGCTTATATGGGGCCAACGTCCTGACTTTC. This gives the protein CASSLYGANVLTF.